Shown below are 28 T cell receptor beta chains from a single sample sequenced in a study of PD-L1 blockade in urothelial cancer. Sequencing was performed with immunoSEQ multiplex PCR; in TCRdb, only in-frame clones are kept and a portion is missing. The sample lists roughly 51,000 clones, around 84% seen once, with roughly 22% in the top ten. The sample's time point: pretreatment peripheral blood. The sample was PBMCs, taken around atezolizumab (anti-PD-L1) treatment. These receptors originate from a man in his sixties with urothelial cancer.

About this clone itself: This sample also contains other DNA sequences that code for the same CDR3. The chain carries TRBV5-1 and TRBJ1-5; a possible D gene is TRBD1 (6 bases). The CDR3 has 15 amino acids. V was shortened by 0 bases and J by 1 base, with 8 bases between the two germline ends. Germline CDR1 and CDR2: SGHRS and YFSETQ. CDR3 region: CASSLEGDSNQPQHF. DNA of the CDR3: TGCGCCAGCAGCTTGGAGGGGGACAGCAATCAGCCCCAGCATTTT. Complete variable domain (other parts from reference TRBV5-1 and TRBJ1-5): KAGVTQTPRYLIKTRGQQVTLSCSPISGHRSVSWYQQTPGQGLQFLFEYFSETQRNKGNFPGRFSGRQFSNSRSEMNVSTLELGDSALYLCASSLEGDSNQPQHFGDGTRLSIL.

This clone has more than one count but fewer than ten. CDR3 region: CAIRPGVKIATIYF. The DNA for the CDR3 is TGTGCCATCAGGCCCGGGGTGAAGATCGCCACCATATATTTT. V and J are TRBV10-3 and TRBJ1-3; D is unclear. Deletions cut 6 bases from V and 9 bases from J, with 18 bases between. The germline gives CDR1 ENHRY, CDR2 SYGVKD. The CDR3 loop spans 14 amino acids.

This chain connects TRBV18 to TRBJ1-2; a weak D match, TRBD1 (5 bases). This CDR3 is 13 amino acids long. CDR1 is KGHSH and CDR2 is LQKENI in the germline V gene. Trimming left V 5 bases short and J 8 bases short, with 15 bases between. CDR3: CASSSSQGWGYTF. The CDR3 nucleotides are TGTGCCAGCTCATCCTCTCAGGGATGGGGCTACACCTTC.

The chain links TRBV9 to TRBJ1-6, with 8 bases that match TRBD1. The CDR3 loop spans 15 amino acids. Germline V gives CDR1 SGDLS, CDR2 YYNGEE. V shed 2 bases and J 9 bases; nucleotides not matched to a gene: 7. The CDR3 region has the DNA TGTGCCAGCAGCGTCGTCGGGCAGGGGGCTTCACCCCTCCACTTT. Protein sequence: CASSVVGQGASPLHF.

J is TRBJ2-7 and V is TRBV30; weak D call: TRBD2 (5 bases). V was shortened by 5 bases and J by 5 bases, with 25 bases between the two germline ends. This CDR3 spans 16 amino acids. Germline assignment: CDR1 GTSNPN and CDR2 SVGIG (reference sequence). CDR3 nucleotide sequence: TGTGCCTGGGCCCGGCAATGGGCGGGCTCTTCCAACGAGCAGTACTTC. Residues: CAWARQWAGSSNEQYF.

This clone occurred many times. The rearrangement uses TRBV2 and TRBJ2-5; TRBD1 aligns across 7 bases. The CDR3 covers 14 residues. J gave up 6 bases and V 7 bases, and 11 bases lay outside the gene matches. Germline loops: CDR1 SNHLY, CDR2 FYNNEI. The CDR3 reads CASISSPGGKTQYF. As DNA, the CDR3 is TGTGCCAGCATTTCCTCGCCAGGGGGAAAGACCCAGTACTTC. Based on the CDR3 plus reference TRBV2 and TRBJ2-5, the full variable domain is EPEVTQTPSHQVTQMGQEVILRCVPISNHLYFYWYRQILGQKVEFLVSFYNNEISEKSEIFDDQFSVERPDGSNFTLKIRSTKLEDSAMYFCASISSPGGKTQYFGPGTRLLVL.

The rearrangement links TRBV6-5 to TRBJ2-7; D unresolved. The V end was cut by 7 bases, the J end by 5 bases, with 15 bases between. Germline V gives CDR1 MNHEY, CDR2 SVGAGI. The CDR3 contains 13 residues. CDR3 sequence (DNA): TGTGCCAGCACAGACTCTCCACGGCACGAGCAGTACTTC. Its translation: CASTDSPRHEQYF.

The genes are TRBV11-3 and TRBJ2-5; D possibly corresponds to TRBD1 (7 bases). This CDR3 has 15 residues. Per germline, CDR1 SGHNT and CDR2 YENEEA. Trimming cost V 5 bases and J 2 bases, with 15 bases left between them. CDR3 sequence: CASSRGSGGQETQYF. Written as DNA, the CDR3 is TGTGCCAGCAGCCGCGGATCAGGGGGGCAAGAGACCCAGTACTTC.

The chain recombines TRBV5-1 with TRBJ2-2, with D maybe TRBD1 (7 bases). CDR3 length: 14 amino acids. Germline CDR1 reads SGHRS; CDR2 reads YFSETQ. Trimming removed 3 bases at V and 4 bases at J, with 10 bases between. For the CDR3, the DNA is TGCGCCAGCAGCTCAGGGGGGAGCACCGGGGAGCTGTTTTTT. Translated, it gives CASSSGGSTGELFF. Combining the CDR3 with reference TRBV5-1 and TRBJ2-2 gives the whole variable domain KAGVTQTPRYLIKTRGQQVTLSCSPISGHRSVSWYQQTPGQGLQFLFEYFSETQRNKGNFPGRFSGRQFSNSRSEMNVSTLELGDSALYLCASSSGGSTGELFFGEGSRLTVL.

The genes are TRBV5-1 and TRBJ1-4, with 8 bases matching TRBD1. Trimming took 1 base from V and 5 from J; bases not matched to a gene: 7. This CDR3 comprises 16 residues. CDR1 and CDR2 (germline): SGHRS, YFSETQ. CDR3 nucleotides: TGCGCCAGCAGCTTGTACAGCCGGGACAGGAATGAAAAACTGTTTTTT. This codes for CASSLYSRDRNEKLFF.

This chain joins TRBV6-6 and TRBJ1-1; 8 bases align to TRBD1. This CDR3 is 16 amino acids long. CDR1 is MNHNY and CDR2 is SVGAGI in the germline V gene (reference sequence). After removal of 2 bases from V and 0 bases from J, the junction contained 5 bases not matched to a gene. In nucleotides, the CDR3 is TGTGCCAGCAGTTACCCGCAGGGGGCGGTGAACACTGAAGCTTTCTTT. Translating it yields CASSYPQGAVNTEAFF.

This clone was seen just once. The chain joins TRBV29-1 to TRBJ2-2, with D tentatively TRBD1 (5 bases). Germline-derived CDR1 and CDR2 are SQVTM and ANQGSEA. This CDR3 comprises 13 residues. Trimming pared 7 bases from V and 3 bases from J, leaving 12 bases between. The CDR3 loop reads CSAPDTYTGELFF. The CDR3 nucleotides read TGCAGCGCCCCGGACACCTACACCGGGGAGCTGTTTTTT.

The genes are TRBV11-2 and TRBJ1-3, with a weak D call TRBD1 (5 bases). With 4 bases removed from V and 0 bases from J, the gap between germline ends came to 13 bases. This CDR3 has 16 residues. The germline gives CDR1 SGHAT, CDR2 FQNNGV. The CDR3 here is CASSSGSDSSGNTIYF. DNA of the CDR3: TGTGCCAGCAGCTCCGGCTCCGACAGCTCTGGAAACACCATATATTTT.

The rearrangement uses TRBV19 and TRBJ2-3, with 9 bases identical to TRBD2. Trimming took 6 bases from V and 0 from J; bases not matched to a gene: 7. The CDR3 loop spans 16 amino acids. The germline gives CDR1 LNHDA, CDR2 SQIVND (reference sequence). CDR3 protein: CASSLTSGKSTDTQYF. The DNA for the CDR3 is TGTGCCAGTAGCTTGACTAGCGGAAAGAGCACAGATACGCAGTATTTT.

This chain connects TRBV28 to TRBJ1-2; possibly TRBD1 for D (6 bases). The V and J ends lost 4 bases and 4 bases respectively, with 22 bases between them. The CDR3 contains 17 residues. Germline V CDR1 and CDR2: MDHEN, SYDVKM. CDR3 amino acids: CASSSPTQGLQSYGYTF. CDR3 coding DNA: TGTGCCAGCAGTTCCCCCACCCAGGGGCTACAGAGCTATGGCTACACCTTC.

The table lists this clone with a few counts. The V call is TRBV4-2, the J call TRBJ1-4; D is perhaps TRBD1 (6 bases). Trimming removed 0 bases from V and 7 bases from J, with 18 bases in between. The CDR3 totals 17 residues. Germline V CDR1 and CDR2: LGHNA, YNFKEQ. The CDR3 DNA reads as TGTGCCAGCAGCCAAGATCCCCACGGCTACAGGGTTGAAAAACTGTTTTTT. Amino acids: CASSQDPHGYRVEKLFF.

The V gene is TRBV19, the J gene TRBJ2-1, with 7 nucleotides matching TRBD1. Losses at the gene ends were 5 bases for V and 2 bases for J; bases not matched to a gene: 6. CDR1 and CDR2 from the germline V gene are LNHDA and SQIVND (reference sequence). The CDR3 runs 15 residues. The CDR3 sequence is CASSATGIPYNEQFF. In DNA, the CDR3 is TGTGCCAGTAGTGCGACAGGGATCCCCTACAATGAGCAGTTCTTC.

In DNA, the CDR3 is TGCGCCAGCAGCTTGGTACCTGAGCCAGGGCGAGCTTTCTTT. Amino acids: CASSLVPEPGRAFF. The chain joins TRBV5-1 to TRBJ1-1, with D possibly being TRBD1 (5 bases). Trimming stripped 0 bases from V and 10 bases from J, with 16 bases between. The CDR3 is made up of 14 amino acids. Per germline, CDR1 SGHRS and CDR2 YFSETQ.

This clone occurred once. The chain employs TRBV5-4 and TRBJ2-1; D may be TRBD2 (6 bases). Germline lookup yields CDR1 SGHNT and CDR2 YYREEE (reference sequence). V was trimmed by 4 bases and J by 9 bases, leaving 17 bases between them. The CDR3 covers 14 residues. Here the CDR3 DNA reads TGTGCCAGCAGCCGAATGAAAGGCGGGATTGAGCAGTTCTTC. This sequence encodes CASSRMKGGIEQFF.

The rearrangement uses TRBV25-1 and TRBJ2-1, with a weak D call TRBD2 (5 bases). Germline V gene data show CDR1 as MGHDK and CDR2 as SYGVNS. The CDR3 loop spans 14 amino acids. Trimming pared 6 bases from V and 4 bases from J, leaving 13 bases between. The CDR3 loop is CASRSDSQYNEQFF. The DNA for the CDR3 is TGTGCCAGCAGATCGGACTCACAATACAATGAGCAGTTCTTC.

This rearrangement joins TRBV19 to TRBJ1-2; TRBD1 aligns across 8 bases. The CDR3 has 13 residues. V lost 7 bases, J lost 7 bases, and 8 bases stayed unmatched. CDR1 and CDR2 from the germline V gene are LNHDA and SQIVND (reference sequence). This CDR3 is CASTTRGRRGYTF. The CDR3, as DNA: TGTGCCAGTACTACCAGGGGGCGGCGTGGCTACACCTTC.

The chain carries TRBV27 and TRBJ1-5, with unresolved D. Trimming shortened V by 4 bases and J by 0 bases, and 16 bases separated the two germline ends. The CDR3 spans 17 residues. From germline, CDR1 is MNHEY and CDR2 SMNVEV (reference sequence). This CDR3 reads CASSSAAPGDSNQPQHF. Here the CDR3 DNA reads TGTGCCAGCAGTTCTGCCGCCCCTGGAGATAGCAATCAGCCCCAGCATTTT.

The V call is TRBV4-2, the J call TRBJ1-1; weak D call: TRBD1 (5 bases). Trimming left V 1 base short and J 3 bases short, with 12 bases between. CDR3 length equals 15 residues. Germline-derived CDR1 and CDR2 are LGHNA and YNFKEQ. The CDR3 sequence is CASSQVRGFYTEAFF. Here the CDR3 DNA reads TGTGCCAGCAGCCAAGTACGGGGGTTCTACACTGAAGCTTTCTTT.

The chain recombines TRBV14 with TRBJ2-5; D is unresolved. Germline CDR1 SGHDN, CDR2 FVKESK. There are 14 residues in the CDR3. V lost 4 bases, J lost 4 bases, and 13 bases lay in between. In DNA, the CDR3 is TGTGCCAGCAGCCCAGCGCCACTCCCAGAGACCCAGTACTTC. Its translation is CASSPAPLPETQYF.

This chain uses TRBV5-6 with TRBJ2-1; TRBD1 might be the D (6 bases). CDR1 SGHDT and CDR2 YYEEEE come from the germline V gene. Deletions cut 4 bases from V and 9 bases from J, with 20 bases between. The CDR3 consists of 15 residues. As DNA, the CDR3 is TGTGCCAGCAGCCCAGATAGCAGGGGTTACGGTGAGCAGTTCTTC. Protein product: CASSPDSRGYGEQFF.

The chain combines TRBV30 with TRBJ2-5; TRBD2 agrees at 7 bases. Trimming removed 0 bases from V and 5 bases from J; junction bases left unmatched: 3. The CDR3 covers 13 residues. The V gene's germline CDR1 is GTSNPN and CDR2 SVGIG (reference sequence). This chain's CDR3 is CAWSVWGGETQYF. Here the CDR3 DNA reads TGTGCCTGGAGTGTTTGGGGGGGTGAGACCCAGTACTTC.

There are a few counts of this clone. The chain carries TRBV2 and TRBJ2-3; TRBD2 matches 11 bases. Per the germline V gene, CDR1 is SNHLY and CDR2 is FYNNEI. This CDR3 is built from 16 residues. V shed 6 bases and J 3 bases; nucleotides not matched to a gene: 8. CDR3 amino acids: CASRQTSGILTDTQYF. The CDR3 DNA sequence: TGTGCCAGCAGGCAGACTAGCGGGATCCTAACAGATACGCAGTATTTT.

The genes are TRBV5-1 and TRBJ2-2; TRBD1 matches at 9 bases. The CDR3 spans 16 residues. CDR1 and CDR2 (germline): SGHRS, YFSETQ. With 3 bases clipped from V and 1 base from J, the junction kept 4 bases outside the gene matches. Here the CDR3 DNA reads TGCGCCAGCAGCTCCCAGGGACAGGGGAACACCGGGGAGCTGTTTTTT. Protein: CASSSQGQGNTGELFF.